These 27 T cell receptor beta chains were all obtained from the same sample, sequenced in a study of CD8+CD57+ T cells in acquired aplastic anemia. Researchers used genomic DNA as the template to profile TCR beta VDJ and CDR3. TCRdb recomputed calls from the reads with MiXCR, one row per CDR3 protein. Of about 190,000 distinct CDR3 sequences listed, around 66% were seen once; the top ten hold about 45%. The specimen was sorted CD4+, CD8+, or CD8+CD57+ T cells (not recorded which) from PBMCs. These receptor sequences come from a human donor with severe aplastic anemia or a healthy control (not recorded which).

The chain recombines TRBV24-1 with TRBJ2-1; possible D gene TRBD2, 6 bases. The CDR3 has 14 residues. CDR1 and CDR2 (germline): KGHDR, SFDVKD. Between the trimmed V and J ends, which lost 4 bases and 5 bases, there was a span of 11 bases. The DNA of the CDR3 is TGTGCCACCAGTGACCCCGGGAGACACAATGAGCAGTTCTTC. It specifies CATSDPGRHNEQFF.

This chain connects TRBV7-2 to TRBJ2-7; D unresolved. There are 15 residues in the CDR3. Trimming removed 0 bases at V and 1 base at J, with 10 bases between. Looked up from germline, CDR1 is SGHTA and CDR2 is FQGNSA. CDR3: CASSLAFTRSYEQYF. In DNA, the CDR3 is TGTGCCAGCAGCTTAGCGTTTACCAGGTCCTACGAGCAGTACTTC.

On this clonotype itself: A much more abundant neighbour one base away suggests this may be a read error. The V gene is TRBV7-9, the J gene TRBJ2-5, with TRBD1 as a possible D gene (6 bases). Germline V gene sequence: CDR1 SEHNR, CDR2 FQNEAQ (reference sequence). CDR3 length: 14 amino acids. Trimming took 0 bases from V and 9 from J, leaving 14 bases between them. CDR3 residues: CASSLAQGPEAQYF. The CDR3 coding sequence is TGTGCCAGCAGCTTAGCCCAGGGGCCTGAGGCCCAGTACTTC.

This clonotype was detected a few times. The chain carries TRBV12-3 or TRBV12-4 and TRBJ2-1; D gene ambiguous. The CDR3 consists of 13 residues. V gave up 5 bases and J gave up 12 bases, with 17 bases separating them. CDR3 amino acids: CASSPDLAAGQFF. DNA of the CDR3: TGTGCCAGCAGTCCCGACCTTGCCGCTGGGCAGTTCTTC.

This CDR3 reads CSVGDRGGNQPQHF. CDR3 nucleotides: TGCAGCGTTGGGGACAGGGGGGGCAATCAGCCCCAGCATTTT. This chain uses TRBV29-1 with TRBJ1-5, with 11 bases that match TRBD1. The CDR3 covers 14 residues. Trimming cost V 4 bases and J 2 bases; bases outside gene matches: 1. Germline CDR1 and CDR2: SQVTM and ANQGSEA.

The sample holds a few counts of this clonotype. This sequence joins TRBV10-3 and TRBJ1-1; maybe TRBD1 (5 bases). CDR1 ENHRY and CDR2 SYGVKD come from the germline V gene. The CDR3 consists of 13 residues. V was clipped by 4 bases and J by 0 bases, with 6 bases between them. The chain's CDR3 is CAISGQLNTEAFF. CDR3 sequence (DNA): TGTGCCATCAGTGGACAGTTGAACACTGAAGCTTTCTTT.

The rearrangement uses TRBV7-9 and TRBJ1-1; D not resolved. V shed 1 base and J shed 0 bases, with 9 bases lying between them. The germline V gene encodes CDR1 SEHNR and CDR2 FQNEAQ (reference sequence). The CDR3 loop spans 15 amino acids. In DNA form, the CDR3 reads TGTGCCAGCAGCTTAGGACCGGACTTGAACACTGAAGCTTTCTTT. Its protein product is CASSLGPDLNTEAFF. The full variable domain, its missing parts supplied by reference TRBV7-9 and TRBJ1-1, is DTGVSQNPRHKITKRGQNVTFRCDPISEHNRLYWYRQTLGQGPEFLTYFQNEAQLEKSRLLSDRFSAERPKGSFSTLEIQRTEQGDSAMYLCASSLGPDLNTEAFFGQGTRLTVV.

The rearrangement joins TRBV24-1 to TRBJ2-5; D might be TRBD2 (5 bases). Germline V gene lookup returns CDR1 KGHDR and CDR2 SFDVKD. Trimming shortened V by 4 bases and J by 2 bases, and 13 bases separated the two germline ends. The CDR3 contains 15 residues. The CDR3 region is CATSEPRGGQETQYF. For the CDR3, the DNA is TGTGCCACCAGTGAACCCCGCGGCGGGCAAGAGACCCAGTACTTC.

This clonotype was recorded many times. The J gene is TRBJ2-5, the V gene TRBV19, with unresolved D. This CDR3 comprises 13 residues. The V and J ends lost 3 bases and 5 bases respectively, with 10 bases between them. CDR1 is LNHDA, CDR2 SQIVND, per germline (reference sequence). The CDR3 sequence is CASSILVGETQYF. In DNA, the CDR3 is TGTGCCAGTAGTATCCTTGTAGGCGAGACCCAGTACTTC.

This clonotype was counted between two and nine times. V is TRBV29-1 and J is TRBJ1-2, with TRBD1 matching 7 bases. The CDR3 has 11 residues. Trimming removed 1 base from V and 10 bases from J; junction bases left unmatched: 3. Per the germline V gene, CDR1 is SQVTM and CDR2 is ANQGSEA. The CDR3 coding sequence is TGCAGCGTTGAAGGGGGGACAGTCTACACCTTC. Its translation is CSVEGGTVYTF.

The sample holds one count of this clonotype. V usage is TRBV7-2 and J usage is TRBJ2-3; possibly TRBD2 for D (6 bases). Trimming removed 6 bases at V and 0 bases at J, with 10 bases between. CDR3 length: 14 amino acids. CDR1 is SGHTA and CDR2 is FQGNSA in the germline V gene. In DNA, the CDR3 is TGTGCCAGCAGACCTGGGGGGAGCACAGATACGCAGTATTTT. Encoded protein: CASRPGGSTDTQYF.

The chain combines TRBV7-9 with TRBJ2-5; maybe TRBD2 (6 bases). CDR1 is SEHNR and CDR2 is FQNEAQ in the germline V gene (reference sequence). V dropped 5 bases and J dropped 3 bases, with 7 bases sitting between them. The CDR3 covers 12 residues. The CDR3 is CASSPSEETQYF. The CDR3 region has the DNA TGTGCCAGCAGCCCTAGCGAAGAGACCCAGTACTTC.

The V gene is TRBV9, the J gene TRBJ2-7; D is unclear. The CDR3 runs to 13 residues. V dropped 0 bases and J dropped 2 bases, with 6 bases sitting between them. Germline V gives CDR1 SGDLS, CDR2 YYNGEE. CDR3 DNA: TGTGCCAGCAGCGTAGGGGCACCCTACGAGCAGTACTTC. As protein: CASSVGAPYEQYF.

The chain carries TRBV19 and TRBJ1-5; D possibly corresponds to TRBD1 (5 bases). V lost 3 bases to trimming and J lost 5 bases, with 11 bases between them. This CDR3 has 14 amino acids. Germline V gene data show CDR1 as LNHDA and CDR2 as SQIVND (reference sequence). The CDR3 region is CASSITGTHQPQHF. As DNA, the CDR3 is TGTGCCAGTAGTATCACGGGGACCCATCAGCCCCAGCATTTT.

The chain is built from TRBV7-6 and TRBJ2-7; D is ambiguous. Germline lookup yields CDR1 SGHVS and CDR2 FNYEAQ. This CDR3 has 13 amino acids. V lost 8 bases and J 4 bases, leaving 15 bases between the germline ends. This CDR3 reads CASGSGSIYEQYF. The CDR3 DNA reads TGTGCCAGCGGGTCGGGTTCCATTTACGAGCAGTACTTC.

This clonotype showed up many times. The chain couples TRBV24-1 to TRBJ1-4; 7 bases match TRBD1. This CDR3 spans 16 amino acids. CDR1 and CDR2 (germline): KGHDR, SFDVKD. With V trimmed by 3 bases and J by 7 bases, 10 bases remained unmatched. CDR3 loop: CATSDLAGGFIEKLFF. The CDR3 nucleotides read TGTGCCACCAGTGATCTAGCAGGGGGGTTTATTGAAAAACTGTTTTTT.

The V gene is TRBV7-9, the J gene TRBJ1-2; no clear D. Between the trimmed V and J ends, which lost 6 bases and 8 bases, there was a span of 13 bases. Germline CDR1 and CDR2: SEHNR and FQNEAQ (reference sequence). The CDR3 contains 12 residues. The CDR3 is CASSPGGGGYTF. The CDR3 DNA follows: TGTGCCAGCAGTCCAGGAGGAGGGGGCTACACCTTC.

The chain has TRBV20-1 and TRBJ1-6; D possibly corresponds to TRBD1 (6 bases). The CDR3 totals 11 residues. V was pared by 4 bases and J by 9 bases, with 7 bases between. Germline V lookup: CDR1 DFQATT, CDR2 SNEGSKA (reference sequence). The CDR3 here is CSAIGGSPLHF. In DNA form, the CDR3 reads TGCAGTGCTATAGGGGGTTCACCCCTCCACTTT.

The V gene is TRBV29-1, the J gene TRBJ1-1; a weak D match, TRBD1 (6 bases). Germline loops: CDR1 SQVTM, CDR2 ANQGSEA. This CDR3 has 13 residues. V dropped 6 bases and J dropped 0 bases, with 11 bases sitting between them. The CDR3 DNA sequence: TGCAGCGTGATACAGGGCATGAACACTGAAGCTTTCTTT. This sequence encodes CSVIQGMNTEAFF.

This clonotype has ten or more counts. The rearrangement joins TRBV11-2 to TRBJ1-4; D gene unclear. V was pared by 4 bases and J by 6 bases, with 15 bases between. Germline V gene sequence: CDR1 SGHAT, CDR2 FQNNGV. This CDR3 spans 15 amino acids. CDR3 residues: CASSSEGRVHEKLFF. CDR3 nucleotide sequence: TGTGCCAGCAGCTCAGAAGGGAGGGTCCATGAAAAACTGTTTTTT.

V is TRBV2 and J is TRBJ2-5, with TRBD2 matching 10 bases. This CDR3 contains 16 residues. The V and J ends lost 4 bases and 2 bases, in that order; junction bases with no gene match: 7. The germline CDR1 and CDR2 sequences are SNHLY and FYNNEI. The CDR3 loop is CASSGVEAGGQETQYF. The CDR3 coding sequence is TGTGCCAGCAGTGGCGTAGAAGCGGGGGGGCAAGAGACCCAGTACTTC.

V and J are TRBV29-1 and TRBJ2-2, with D possibly matching TRBD1 (6 bases). The germline V gene has CDR1 SQVTM and CDR2 ANQGSEA. The CDR3 is 13 amino acids. The V end lost 7 bases, the J end lost 2 bases, and 11 bases lay between the germline ends. CDR3 region: CSALDRNTGELFF. The DNA for the CDR3 is TGCAGCGCCTTGGACAGAAACACCGGGGAGCTGTTTTTT.

The chain carries TRBV10-3 and TRBJ2-1; 12 positions match TRBD2. CDR1 is ENHRY and CDR2 is SYGVKD in the germline V gene. This CDR3 comprises 15 residues. The ends lost 2 bases at V and 5 bases at J; junction bases unmatched: 1. The CDR3 DNA reads as TGTGCCATCAGTGAGACTAGCGGGAGGCACAATGAGCAGTTCTTC. Its protein product is CAISETSGRHNEQFF.

The gene calls are TRBV29-1 and TRBJ2-3, with D perhaps matching TRBD1 (6 bases). In germline, CDR1 is SQVTM, CDR2 ANQGSEA. V was cut by 4 bases and J by 6 bases, with 26 bases left in between. The CDR3 extends over 17 amino acids. The CDR3 nucleotides are TGCAGCGTTGTTACAGGGTTGGGGAGTTGGGATTCGGATACGCAGTATTTT. Translation gives CSVVTGLGSWDSDTQYF.

The chain links TRBV20-1 to TRBJ2-1; tentatively, D is TRBD2 (5 bases). Germline CDR1 reads DFQATT; CDR2 reads SNEGSKA (reference sequence). The CDR3 sequence is 11 residues long. Trimming shortened V by 7 bases and J by 7 bases, and 11 bases separated the two germline ends. The CDR3 nucleotides are TGCAGTGGAGATCGGAGGAATGAGCAGTTCTTC. Residues: CSGDRRNEQFF.

This clonotype showed up just a few times. The chain recombines TRBV20-1 with TRBJ2-7; 13 bases fit TRBD2. CDR3 length equals 15 residues. Germline V lookup: CDR1 DFQATT, CDR2 SNEGSKA (reference sequence). V gave up 5 bases and J gave up 2 bases; unmatched junction bases: 6. The CDR3 sequence: CSARLGLAGTYEQYF. In nucleotides, the CDR3 is TGCAGTGCTCGATTGGGACTAGCGGGAACCTACGAGCAGTACTTC.

The gene calls are TRBV24-1 and TRBJ1-1, with 7 bases identical to TRBD1. The V gene's germline CDR1 is KGHDR and CDR2 SFDVKD. The CDR3 is 13 amino acids. With 8 bases clipped from V and 3 bases from J, the junction kept 5 bases outside the gene matches. The CDR3 reads CATNTGADTEAFF. The CDR3 DNA sequence: TGTGCCACCAATACAGGGGCGGACACTGAAGCTTTCTTT.